The sequence of this T cell receptor (beta chain) was determined in a study of identical twins. J lost 13 bases, V lost 1 base, and 7 bases had no gene match. CDR1 SGHDN and CDR2 FVKESK come from the germline V gene. The CDR3 spans 14 residues. TCRdb analysed the 5' RACE reads with MiXCR anew, one entry per CDR3 protein. The sample records 450,000 to 500,000 distinct CDR3 sequences, about 13% being singletons. This clonotype has a handful of counts. The data also belong to a second study, concerning yellow fever vaccine responses in identical twins.

The sequence came from a young woman in good health. The sequenced sample consisted of CD4+ T cells sorted from blood. The rearrangement uses TRBV14 and TRBJ2-1, with 10 bases identical to TRBD2. CDR3 sequence: CASSQVRLAGAQFF. CDR3 coding DNA: TGTGCCAGCAGCCAAGTCCGCCTAGCGGGAGCACAGTTCTTC.